The source of this T cell receptor (beta chain) is a study of CD8+CD57+ T cells in acquired aplastic anemia. Trimming stripped 11 bases from V and 0 bases from J, with 11 bases between. The CDR3 loop spans 14 amino acids. Germline assignment: CDR1 LNHDA and CDR2 SQIVND (reference sequence). Researchers used genomic DNA as the template to profile TCR beta VDJ and CDR3. TCRdb ran MiXCR on the reads and lists one entry per CDR3 protein. This sample yields about 210,000 distinct CDR3 sequences, of which over 60% are seen a single time; around 32% belongs to the top ten. The rearrangement joins TRBV19 to TRBJ1-6; D unresolved. The source is a human donor in good health. The sequenced material came from sorted CD4+, CD8+, or CD8+CD57+ T cells (not recorded which) from PBMCs. The CDR3: CAVLLGSYNSPLHF. The CDR3 coding sequence is TGTGCCGTACTCTTGGGCTCCTATAATTCACCCCTCCACTTT.